The rows below give T cell receptor beta chains drawn from one sample of a study of cytomegalovirus exposure and HLA in healthy donors. Some clones are missing from TCRdb's copy, which holds only in-frame ones; the method was immunoSEQ multiplex PCR. This table holds about 110,000 clones, about four fifths found once. The sequenced sample consisted of PBMCs. The receptors stem from a man aged 30 to 45 in good health and CMV-seropositive. CDR3s leave out the opening cysteine and the closing phenylalanine or tryptophan. The order of the fields is V gene, J gene, D gene, CDR3 protein. D genes are given only for firm matches.

V gene: TRBV11-2; J gene: TRBJ2-1; D gene: .; CDR3 protein: ASSSQGGSYNEQF
V gene: TRBV7-2; J gene: TRBJ2-4; D gene: TRBD1; CDR3 protein: ASSGPDRTIQY
V gene: TRBV7-9; J gene: TRBJ1-5; D gene: .; CDR3 protein: ASSLEGVNQPQH
V gene: TRBV7-2; J gene: TRBJ2-2; D gene: .; CDR3 protein: ASSSRRGANTGELF
V gene: TRBV7-7; J gene: TRBJ2-5; D gene: .; CDR3 protein: ASSKDREETQY
V gene: TRBV6-5; J gene: TRBJ1-4; D gene: .; CDR3 protein: ASRTGRNEKLF
V gene: TRBV11-2; J gene: TRBJ1-4; D gene: .; CDR3 protein: ASSRPGGYEKLF
V gene: TRBV30; J gene: TRBJ2-7; D gene: TRBD1; CDR3 protein: AWSGQTGVGFYEQY
V gene: TRBV7-2; J gene: TRBJ1-1; D gene: .; CDR3 protein: ASSGQTWRTEAF
V gene: TRBV14; J gene: TRBJ2-7; D gene: TRBD1; CDR3 protein: ASSQDSQGKQY
V gene: TRBV27; J gene: TRBJ1-1; D gene: .; CDR3 protein: ASSVGQLNTEAF
V gene: TRBV12-2; J gene: TRBJ2-7; D gene: .; CDR3 protein: ASRSGLDFYEQY
V gene: TRBV5-5; J gene: TRBJ1-5; D gene: .; CDR3 protein: ASSLGLENQPQH
V gene: TRBV6-6; J gene: TRBJ2-3; D gene: TRBD1; CDR3 protein: ASSYGQDPFTDTQY
V gene: TRBV4-3; J gene: TRBJ1-1; D gene: .; CDR3 protein: ASSQGPGGGGEAF
V gene: TRBV25-1; J gene: TRBJ2-3; D gene: .; CDR3 protein: ASRRAADTQY
V gene: TRBV28; J gene: TRBJ1-2; D gene: TRBD1; CDR3 protein: ASSRTGWGYT